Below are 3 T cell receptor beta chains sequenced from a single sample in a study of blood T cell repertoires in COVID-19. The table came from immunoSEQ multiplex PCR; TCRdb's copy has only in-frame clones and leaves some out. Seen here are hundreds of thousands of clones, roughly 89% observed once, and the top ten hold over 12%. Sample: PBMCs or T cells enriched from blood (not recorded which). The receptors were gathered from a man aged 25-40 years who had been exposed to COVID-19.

CDR3 nucleotides: TGTGCCAGCAGCCCACCCACAGGGGGCTACACCTTC. Amino acids: CASSPPTGGYTF. The chain is built from TRBV5-4 and TRBJ1-2, with D possibly matching TRBD1 (6 bases). Germline-derived CDR1 and CDR2 are SGHNT and YYREEE (reference sequence). The CDR3 runs 12 residues. V lost 4 bases to trimming and J lost 8 bases, with 12 bases between them.

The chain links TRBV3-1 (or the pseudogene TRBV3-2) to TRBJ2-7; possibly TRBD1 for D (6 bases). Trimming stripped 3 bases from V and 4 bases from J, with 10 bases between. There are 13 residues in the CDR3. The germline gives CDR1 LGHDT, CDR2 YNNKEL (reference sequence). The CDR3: CASSQPRGYEQYF. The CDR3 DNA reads TGTGCCAGCAGCCAGCCCAGGGGATACGAGCAGTACTTC.

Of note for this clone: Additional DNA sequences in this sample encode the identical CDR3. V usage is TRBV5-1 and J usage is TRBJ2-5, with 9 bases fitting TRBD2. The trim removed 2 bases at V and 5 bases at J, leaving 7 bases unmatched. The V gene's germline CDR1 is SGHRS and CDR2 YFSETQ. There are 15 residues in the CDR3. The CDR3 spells CASSFGAGGGETQYF. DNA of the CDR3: TGCGCCAGCAGCTTTGGAGCGGGGGGTGGTGAGACCCAGTACTTC.